The TCR beta chain described here comes from a study of persistence of HIV-infected CD4 T cells. Study details: CD4+ T cells responding to CMV or HIV-1 Gag were isolated. Study conclusions and caveats: Antigen-responding cells were enriched for degenerate expanded CDR3beta sequences.

The libraries were made with immunoSEQ version 4 in survey mode. Only in-frame clones appear in the TCRdb table, and some are missing; sequencing was by immunoSEQ multiplex PCR. The sample includes more than 30,000 clones, roughly four fifths of them seen just once. The stimulus was an HIV-1 Gag 15-mer peptide pool, 1 ug/peptide/mL. CD40L/CD69 double-negative CD45RO-high memory CD4+ T cells were collected. This clone was counted only a few times. What it binds is unknown. The TCR originated in an adult woman with HIV who was CMV-seropositive. Material: CD4+ T cells sorted from PBMCs after roughly 18-hour stimulation, obtained from a patient who received antiretroviral therapy.

CDR3 sequence: CASRGDRQNSPLHF. The CDR3, as DNA: TGTGCCAGCAGGGGGGACAGGCAGAATTCACCCCTCCACTTT. V gene TRBV2 combines with J gene TRBJ1-6, with TRBD1 identical over 8 bases. CDR1 is SNHLY and CDR2 is FYNNEI in the germline V gene. The J segment lost 7 bases and the V segment lost 6 bases, leaving 5 bases of the junction unmatched. The CDR3 spans 14 residues.